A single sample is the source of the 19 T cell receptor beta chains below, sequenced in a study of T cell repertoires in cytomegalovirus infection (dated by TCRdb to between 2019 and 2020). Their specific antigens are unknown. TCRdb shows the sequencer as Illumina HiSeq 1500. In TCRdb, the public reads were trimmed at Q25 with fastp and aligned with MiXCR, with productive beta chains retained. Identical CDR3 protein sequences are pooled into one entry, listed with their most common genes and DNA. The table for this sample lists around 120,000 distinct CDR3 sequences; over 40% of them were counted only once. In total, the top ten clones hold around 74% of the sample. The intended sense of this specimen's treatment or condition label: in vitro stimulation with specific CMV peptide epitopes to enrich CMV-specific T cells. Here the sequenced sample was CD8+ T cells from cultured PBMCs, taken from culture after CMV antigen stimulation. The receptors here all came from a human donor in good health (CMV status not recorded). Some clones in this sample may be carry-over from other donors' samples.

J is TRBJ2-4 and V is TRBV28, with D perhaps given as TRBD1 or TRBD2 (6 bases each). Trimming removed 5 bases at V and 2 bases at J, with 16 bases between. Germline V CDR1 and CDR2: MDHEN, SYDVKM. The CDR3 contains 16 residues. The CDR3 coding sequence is TGTGCCAGCAGTATCGACTGGGGGGCATCCAAAAACATTCAGTACTTC. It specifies CASSIDWGASKNIQYF.

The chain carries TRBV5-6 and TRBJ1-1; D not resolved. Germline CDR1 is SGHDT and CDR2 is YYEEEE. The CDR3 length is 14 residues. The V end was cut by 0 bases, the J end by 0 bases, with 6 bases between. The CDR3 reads CASSLAPVNTEAFF. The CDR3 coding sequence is TGTGCCAGCAGCTTGGCCCCGGTGAACACTGAAGCTTTCTTT.

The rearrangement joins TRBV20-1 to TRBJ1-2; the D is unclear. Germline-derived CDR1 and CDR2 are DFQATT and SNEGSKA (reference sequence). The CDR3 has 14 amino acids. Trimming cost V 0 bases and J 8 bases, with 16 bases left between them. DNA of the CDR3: TGCAGTGCTAGAGATAGGGCGAGGCTGGCAGGCTACACCTTC. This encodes CSARDRARLAGYTF.

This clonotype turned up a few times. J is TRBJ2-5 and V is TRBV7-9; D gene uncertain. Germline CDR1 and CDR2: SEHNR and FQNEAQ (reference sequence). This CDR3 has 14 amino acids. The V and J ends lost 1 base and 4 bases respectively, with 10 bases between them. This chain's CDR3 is CASSLVPLGETQYF. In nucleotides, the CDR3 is TGTGCCAGCAGCTTAGTTCCTTTAGGAGAGACCCAGTACTTC.

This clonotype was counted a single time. The CDR3 DNA reads TGCGCCAGCAGCTTGTCCCCCAGGGTTTCAGGCAATGAGCAGTTCTTC. Protein product: CASSLSPRVSGNEQFF. This chain joins TRBV5-1 and TRBJ2-1, with D possibly matching TRBD1 (5 bases). The germline V gene has CDR1 SGHRS and CDR2 YFSETQ. The CDR3 has 16 amino acids. The V gene lost 1 base and the J gene lost 6 bases, with 17 bases spanning the gap.

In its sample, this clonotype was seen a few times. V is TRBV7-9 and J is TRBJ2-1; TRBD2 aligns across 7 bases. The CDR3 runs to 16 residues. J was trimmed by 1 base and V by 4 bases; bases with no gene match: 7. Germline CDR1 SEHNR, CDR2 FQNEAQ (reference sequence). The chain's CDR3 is CASSSTGGTSYNEQFF. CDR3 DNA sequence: TGTGCCAGCAGCTCTACCGGGGGGACTTCCTACAATGAGCAGTTCTTC.

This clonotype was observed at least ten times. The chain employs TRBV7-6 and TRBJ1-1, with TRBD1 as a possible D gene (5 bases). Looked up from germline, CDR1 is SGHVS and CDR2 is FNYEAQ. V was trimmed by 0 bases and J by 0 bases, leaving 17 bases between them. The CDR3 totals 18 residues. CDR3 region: CASSLAYYRPTMNTEAFF. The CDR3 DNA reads TGTGCCAGCAGCTTAGCTTACTACAGGCCTACCATGAACACTGAAGCTTTCTTT.

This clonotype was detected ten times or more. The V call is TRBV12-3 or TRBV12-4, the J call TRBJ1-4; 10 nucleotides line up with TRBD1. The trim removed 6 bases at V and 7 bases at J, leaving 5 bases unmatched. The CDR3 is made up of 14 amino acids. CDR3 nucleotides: TGTGCCAGCAGAAGGACAGGGGGTACTGAAAAACTGTTTTTT. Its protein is CASRRTGGTEKLFF.

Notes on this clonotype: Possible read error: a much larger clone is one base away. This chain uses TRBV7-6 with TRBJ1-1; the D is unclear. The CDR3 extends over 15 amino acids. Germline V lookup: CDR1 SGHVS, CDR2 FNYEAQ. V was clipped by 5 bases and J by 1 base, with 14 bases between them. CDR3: CASSKPTLTNTEAFF. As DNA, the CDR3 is TGTGCCAGCAGCAAGCCGACGCTCACGAACACTGAAGCTTTCTTT.

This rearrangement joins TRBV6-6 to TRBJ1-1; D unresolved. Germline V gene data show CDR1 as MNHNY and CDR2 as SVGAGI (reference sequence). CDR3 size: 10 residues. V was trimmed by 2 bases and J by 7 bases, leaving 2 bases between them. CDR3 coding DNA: TGTGCCAGCAGTTACGGTGAAGCTTTCTTT. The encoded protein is CASSYGEAFF.

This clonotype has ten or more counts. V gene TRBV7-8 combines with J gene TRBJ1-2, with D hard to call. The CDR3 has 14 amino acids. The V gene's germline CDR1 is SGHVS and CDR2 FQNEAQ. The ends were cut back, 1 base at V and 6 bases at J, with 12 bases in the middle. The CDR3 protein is CASSLVINGDGYTF. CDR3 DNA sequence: TGTGCCAGCAGCTTAGTGATTAACGGGGATGGCTACACCTTC.

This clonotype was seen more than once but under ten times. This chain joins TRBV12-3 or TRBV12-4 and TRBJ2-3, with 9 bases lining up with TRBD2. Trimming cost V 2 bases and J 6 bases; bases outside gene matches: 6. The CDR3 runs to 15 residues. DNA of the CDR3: TGTGCCAGCAGTTTATTGGCGGGGGGGGATGATACGCAGTATTTT. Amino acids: CASSLLAGGDDTQYF.

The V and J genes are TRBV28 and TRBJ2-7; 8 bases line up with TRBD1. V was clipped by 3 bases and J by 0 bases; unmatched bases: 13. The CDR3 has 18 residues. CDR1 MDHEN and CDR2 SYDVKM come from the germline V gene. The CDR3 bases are TGTGCCAGCAGTTTCCCCTCTAAAAGACAGGGGCGCTCCTACGAGCAGTACTTC. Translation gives CASSFPSKRQGRSYEQYF.

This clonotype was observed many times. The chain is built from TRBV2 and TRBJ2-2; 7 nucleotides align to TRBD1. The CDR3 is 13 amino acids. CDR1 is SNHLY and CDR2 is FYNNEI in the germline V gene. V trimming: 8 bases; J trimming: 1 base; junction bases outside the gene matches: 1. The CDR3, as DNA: TGTGCCAGCGGACAGGTGAACACCGGGGAGCTGTTTTTT. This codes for CASGQVNTGELFF.

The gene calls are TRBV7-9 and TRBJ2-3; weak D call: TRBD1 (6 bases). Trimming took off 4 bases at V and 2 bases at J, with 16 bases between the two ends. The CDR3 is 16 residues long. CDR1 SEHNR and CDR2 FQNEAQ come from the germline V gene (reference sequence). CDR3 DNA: TGTGCCAGCAGCTCGCTGGACAGATACTACACAGATACGCAGTATTTT. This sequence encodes CASSSLDRYYTDTQYF.

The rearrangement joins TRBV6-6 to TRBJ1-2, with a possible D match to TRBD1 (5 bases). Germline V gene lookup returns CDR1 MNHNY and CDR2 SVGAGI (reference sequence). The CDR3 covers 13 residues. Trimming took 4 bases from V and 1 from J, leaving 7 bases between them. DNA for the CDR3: TGTGCCAGCAGTTCGACAGTTAACTATGGCTACACCTTC. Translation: CASSSTVNYGYTF.

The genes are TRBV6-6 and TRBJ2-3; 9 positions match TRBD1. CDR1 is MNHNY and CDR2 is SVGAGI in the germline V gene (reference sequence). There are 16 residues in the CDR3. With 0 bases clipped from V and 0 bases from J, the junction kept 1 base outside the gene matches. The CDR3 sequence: CASSYSQGASTDTQYF. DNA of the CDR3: TGTGCCAGCAGTTACTCACAGGGGGCTAGCACAGATACGCAGTATTTT.

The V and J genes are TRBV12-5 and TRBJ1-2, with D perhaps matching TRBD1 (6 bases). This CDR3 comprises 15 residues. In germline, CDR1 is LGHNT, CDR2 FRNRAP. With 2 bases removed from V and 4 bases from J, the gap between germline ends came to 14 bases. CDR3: CASGLPGGGSYGYTF. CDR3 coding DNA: TGTGCTAGTGGTTTGCCCGGGGGCGGATCCTATGGCTACACCTTC.

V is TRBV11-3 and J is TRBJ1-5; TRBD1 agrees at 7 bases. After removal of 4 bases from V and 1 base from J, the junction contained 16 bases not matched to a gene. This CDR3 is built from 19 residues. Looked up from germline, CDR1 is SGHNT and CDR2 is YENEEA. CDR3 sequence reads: CASSSIKWGPGGSNQPQHF. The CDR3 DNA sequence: TGTGCCAGCAGCTCCATTAAGTGGGGCCCAGGGGGGAGCAATCAGCCCCAGCATTTT.